The 4 T cell receptor beta chains below all came from one sample that was sequenced in a study of lymphopenia after photon versus proton radiotherapy. Method: immunoSEQ multiplex PCR; TCRdb's copy keeps in-frame clones and lacks some. The sample shows 25,000 to 35,000 clones, approximately 87% of them seen only once. Sequenced material: peripheral blood, taken from a patient treated with proton-based radiotherapy. Receptors were obtained from a woman aged 55-70 years with cholangiocarcinoma. Some clones in this sample may be carry-over from other donors' samples.

The CDR3 reads CASSSDYYNEQFF. For the CDR3, the DNA is TGTGCCAGCAGCTCGGACTACTACAATGAGCAGTTCTTC. The chain couples TRBV7-7 to TRBJ2-1; TRBD2 is a possible D gene (6 bases). The germline V gene has CDR1 SSHAT and CDR2 FNYEAQ (reference sequence). CDR3 size: 13 residues. V lost 4 bases and J lost 3, with 7 bases in between. The complete variable domain, with remaining parts taken from reference TRBV7-7 and TRBJ2-1, reads GAGVSQSPRYKVTKRGQDVTLRCDPISSHATLYWYQQALGQGPEFLTYFNYEAQPDKSGLPSDRFSAERPEGSISTLTIQRTEQRDSAMYRCASSSDYYNEQFFGPGTRLTVL.

The chain uses TRBV7-9 and TRBJ2-1; D unclear. Germline CDR1 is SEHNR and CDR2 is FQNEAQ (reference sequence). The CDR3 runs to 13 residues. The V gene lost 0 bases and the J gene lost 9 bases, with 9 bases spanning the gap. The DNA of the CDR3 is TGTGCCAGCAGCTTAGCGGGGTGGACTGAGCAGTTCTTC. Translated, it gives CASSLAGWTEQFF.

The rearrangement joins TRBV9 to TRBJ2-5; tentative D call: TRBD1 (5 bases). The V end lost 4 bases, the J end lost 5 bases, and 9 bases lay between the germline ends. The CDR3 has 12 amino acids. Germline V CDR1 and CDR2: SGDLS, YYNGEE. The chain's CDR3 is CASSRGYETQYF. DNA for the CDR3: TGTGCCAGCAGCAGGGGTTATGAGACCCAGTACTTC.

The genes are TRBV11-2 and TRBJ2-7, with a possible D match to TRBD2 (6 bases). V lost 5 bases and J lost 6, with 14 bases in between. This CDR3 contains 13 residues. The germline V gene has CDR1 SGHAT and CDR2 FQNNGV. The CDR3 DNA reads as TGTGCCAGCAGCCTGGCACTAGCTTTCGAGCAGTACTTC. Protein sequence: CASSLALAFEQYF.